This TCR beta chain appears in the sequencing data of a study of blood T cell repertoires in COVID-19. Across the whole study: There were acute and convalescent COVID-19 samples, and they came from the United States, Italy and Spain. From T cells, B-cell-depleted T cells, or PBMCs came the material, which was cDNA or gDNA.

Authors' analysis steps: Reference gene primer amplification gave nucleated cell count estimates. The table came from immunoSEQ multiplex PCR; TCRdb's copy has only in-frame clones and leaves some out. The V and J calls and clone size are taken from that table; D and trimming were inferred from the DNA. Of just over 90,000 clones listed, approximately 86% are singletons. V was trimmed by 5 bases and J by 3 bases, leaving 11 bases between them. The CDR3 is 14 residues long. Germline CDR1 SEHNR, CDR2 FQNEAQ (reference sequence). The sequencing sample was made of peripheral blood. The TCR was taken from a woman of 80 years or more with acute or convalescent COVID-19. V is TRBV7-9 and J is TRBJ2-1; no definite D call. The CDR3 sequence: CASSTSQVYNEQFF. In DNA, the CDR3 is TGTGCCAGCAGCACCTCGCAGGTCTACAATGAGCAGTTCTTC. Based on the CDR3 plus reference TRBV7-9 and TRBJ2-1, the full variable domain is DTGVSQNPRHKITKRGQNVTFRCDPISEHNRLYWYRQTLGQGPEFLTYFQNEAQLEKSRLLSDRFSAERPKGSFSTLEIQRTEQGDSAMYLCASSTSQVYNEQFFGPGTRLTVL.